What follows is one T cell receptor beta chain and its context. This entry comes from a study of blood T cells in healthy people across ages. V was clipped by 5 bases and J by 1 base, with 8 bases between them. CDR1 and CDR2 (germline): MNHEY, SVGAGI. The CDR3 has 13 amino acids. Primed by a sample-barcoded 5' primer and a J-beta primer mix, a second PCR proceeded for 7 to 11 cycles. One entry per CDR3 protein, called by TCRdb with MiXCR from the 5' RACE reads. This table has hundreds of thousands of distinct CDR3 sequences, 45% to 65% appearing once. The sequenced material came from blood. This rearrangement joins TRBV6-5 to TRBJ1-1; D is undetermined. The sequence was obtained from a man aged 60 to 69 in good health. The CDR3 nucleotides read TGTGCCAGCAGTGGGTCACCGAACACTGAAGCTTTCTTT. Protein: CASSGSPNTEAFF.